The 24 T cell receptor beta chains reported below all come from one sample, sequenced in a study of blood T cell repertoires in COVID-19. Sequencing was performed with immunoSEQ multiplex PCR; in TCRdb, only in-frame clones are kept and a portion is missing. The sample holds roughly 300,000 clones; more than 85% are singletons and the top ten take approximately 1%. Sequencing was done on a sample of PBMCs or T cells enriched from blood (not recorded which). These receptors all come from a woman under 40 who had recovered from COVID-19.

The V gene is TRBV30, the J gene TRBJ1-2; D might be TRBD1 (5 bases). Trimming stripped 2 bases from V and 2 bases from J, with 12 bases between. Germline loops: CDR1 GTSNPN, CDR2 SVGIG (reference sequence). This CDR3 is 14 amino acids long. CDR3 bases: TGTGCCTGGAGTCGTCCAGGGATCAACTATGGCTACACCTTC. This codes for CAWSRPGINYGYTF.

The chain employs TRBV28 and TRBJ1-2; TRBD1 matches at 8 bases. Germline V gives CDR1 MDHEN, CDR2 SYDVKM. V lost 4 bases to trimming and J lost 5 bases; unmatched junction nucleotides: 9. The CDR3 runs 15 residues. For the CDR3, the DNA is TGTGCCAGCAGTTCTCCACGGACAGGGAAATATGGCTACACCTTC. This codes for CASSSPRTGKYGYTF.

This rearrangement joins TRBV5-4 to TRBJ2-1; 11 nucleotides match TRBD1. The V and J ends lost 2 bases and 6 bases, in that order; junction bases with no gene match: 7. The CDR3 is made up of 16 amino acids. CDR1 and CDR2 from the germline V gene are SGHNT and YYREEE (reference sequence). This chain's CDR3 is CASSFAGTGGINEQFF. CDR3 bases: TGTGCCAGCAGCTTCGCCGGGACAGGGGGAATCAATGAGCAGTTCTTC.

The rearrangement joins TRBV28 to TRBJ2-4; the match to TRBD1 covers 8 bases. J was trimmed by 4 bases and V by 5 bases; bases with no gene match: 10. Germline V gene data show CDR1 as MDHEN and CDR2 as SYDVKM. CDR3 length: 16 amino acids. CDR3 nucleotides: TGTGCCAGCAGTCCATTGCCGGGACAGGTTAAAAACATTCAGTACTTC. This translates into CASSPLPGQVKNIQYF.

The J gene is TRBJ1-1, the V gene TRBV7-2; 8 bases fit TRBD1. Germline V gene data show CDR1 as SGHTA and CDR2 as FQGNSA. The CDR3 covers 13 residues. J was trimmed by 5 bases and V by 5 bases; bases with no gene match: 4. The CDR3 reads CASSRTGRTEAFF. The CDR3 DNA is TGTGCCAGCAGCCGGACAGGGAGGACTGAAGCTTTCTTT.

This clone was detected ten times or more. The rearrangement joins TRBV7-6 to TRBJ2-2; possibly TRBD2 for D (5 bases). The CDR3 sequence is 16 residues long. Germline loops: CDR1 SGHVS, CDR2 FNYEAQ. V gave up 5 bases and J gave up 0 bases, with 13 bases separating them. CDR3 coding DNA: TGTGCCAGCAGCGGAACCCGGGATACGAACACCGGGGAGCTGTTTTTT. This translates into CASSGTRDTNTGELFF.

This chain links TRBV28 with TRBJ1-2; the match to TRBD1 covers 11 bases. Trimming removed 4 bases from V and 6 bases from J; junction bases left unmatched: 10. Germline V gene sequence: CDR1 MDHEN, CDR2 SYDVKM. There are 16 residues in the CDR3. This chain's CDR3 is CASSSPAPGQGDGYTF. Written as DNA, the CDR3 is TGTGCCAGCAGTTCCCCCGCTCCGGGACAGGGGGATGGCTACACCTTC.

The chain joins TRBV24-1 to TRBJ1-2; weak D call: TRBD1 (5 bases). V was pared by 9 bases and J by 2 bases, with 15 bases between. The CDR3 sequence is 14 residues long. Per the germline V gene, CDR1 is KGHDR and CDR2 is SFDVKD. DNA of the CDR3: TGTGCCACCGGTCGGGCAGGGTCGAACTATGGCTACACCTTC. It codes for CATGRAGSNYGYTF.

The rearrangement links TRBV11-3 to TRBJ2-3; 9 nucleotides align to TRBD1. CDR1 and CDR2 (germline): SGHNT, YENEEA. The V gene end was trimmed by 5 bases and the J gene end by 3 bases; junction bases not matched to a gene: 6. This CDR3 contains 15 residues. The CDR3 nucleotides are TGTGCCAGCAGCCCGGGACAGGGAGTAACAGATACGCAGTATTTT. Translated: CASSPGQGVTDTQYF.

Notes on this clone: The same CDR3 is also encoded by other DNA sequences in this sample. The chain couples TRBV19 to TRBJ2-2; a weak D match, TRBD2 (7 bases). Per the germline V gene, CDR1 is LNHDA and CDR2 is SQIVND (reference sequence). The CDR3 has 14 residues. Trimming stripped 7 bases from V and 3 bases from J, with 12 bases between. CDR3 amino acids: CASTWGGDTGELFF. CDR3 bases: TGTGCCAGTACATGGGGGGGCGACACCGGGGAGCTGTTTTTT.

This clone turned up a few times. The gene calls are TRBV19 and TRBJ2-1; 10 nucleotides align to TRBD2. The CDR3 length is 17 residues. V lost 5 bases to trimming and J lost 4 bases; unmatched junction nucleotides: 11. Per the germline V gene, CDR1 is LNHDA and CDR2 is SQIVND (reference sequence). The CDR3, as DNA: TGTGCCAGTAGTTCTCCACAGACTAGCGGGTTTTACAATGAGCAGTTCTTC. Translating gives CASSSPQTSGFYNEQFF.

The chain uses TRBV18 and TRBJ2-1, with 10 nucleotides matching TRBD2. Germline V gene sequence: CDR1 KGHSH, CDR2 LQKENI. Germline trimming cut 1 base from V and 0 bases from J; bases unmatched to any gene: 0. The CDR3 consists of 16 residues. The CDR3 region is CASSPRTSGSYNEQFF. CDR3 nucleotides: TGTGCCAGCTCACCACGGACTAGCGGCTCCTACAATGAGCAGTTCTTC.

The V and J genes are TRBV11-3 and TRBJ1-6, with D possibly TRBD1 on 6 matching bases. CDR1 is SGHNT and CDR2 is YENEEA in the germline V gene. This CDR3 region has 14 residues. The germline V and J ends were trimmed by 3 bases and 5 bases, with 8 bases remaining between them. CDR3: CASSFRGHNSPLHF. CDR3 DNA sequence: TGTGCCAGCAGCTTCAGGGGTCATAATTCACCCCTCCACTTT. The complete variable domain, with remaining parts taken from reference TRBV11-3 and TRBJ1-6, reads EAGVVQSPRYKIIEKKQPVAFWCNPISGHNTLYWYLQNLGQGPELLIRYENEEAVDDSQLPKDRFSAERLKGVDSTLKIQPAELGDSAVYLCASSFRGHNSPLHFGNGTRLTVT.

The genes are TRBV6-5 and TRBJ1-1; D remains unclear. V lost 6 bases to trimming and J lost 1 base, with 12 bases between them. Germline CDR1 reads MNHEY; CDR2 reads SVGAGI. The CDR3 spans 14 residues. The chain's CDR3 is CASRKEAANTEAFF. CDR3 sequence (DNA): TGTGCCAGCAGAAAGGAGGCCGCGAACACTGAAGCTTTCTTT.

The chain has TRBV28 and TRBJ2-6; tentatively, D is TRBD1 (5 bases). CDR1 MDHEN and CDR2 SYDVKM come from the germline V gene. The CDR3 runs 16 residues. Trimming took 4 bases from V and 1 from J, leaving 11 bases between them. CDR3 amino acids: CASSSPYRSGANVLTF. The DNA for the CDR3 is TGTGCCAGCAGTTCACCTTACAGGTCTGGGGCCAACGTCCTGACTTTC.

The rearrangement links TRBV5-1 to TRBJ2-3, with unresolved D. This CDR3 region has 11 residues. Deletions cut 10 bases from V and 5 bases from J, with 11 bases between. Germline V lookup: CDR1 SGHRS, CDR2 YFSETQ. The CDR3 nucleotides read TGCGCCGCGGTCATTGGAGATACGCAGTATTTT. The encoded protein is CAAVIGDTQYF.

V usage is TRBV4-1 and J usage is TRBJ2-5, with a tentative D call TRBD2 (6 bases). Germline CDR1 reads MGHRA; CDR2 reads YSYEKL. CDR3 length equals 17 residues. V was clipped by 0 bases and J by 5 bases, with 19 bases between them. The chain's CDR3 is CASSQERAAGPWETQYF. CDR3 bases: TGCGCCAGCAGCCAAGAGCGTGCGGCGGGGCCCTGGGAGACCCAGTACTTC.

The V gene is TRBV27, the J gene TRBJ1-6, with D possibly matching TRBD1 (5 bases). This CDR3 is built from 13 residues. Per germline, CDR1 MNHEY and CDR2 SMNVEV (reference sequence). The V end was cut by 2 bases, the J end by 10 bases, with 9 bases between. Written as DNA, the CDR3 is TGTGCCAGCAGTTTAGCAAACAGGTCACCCCTCCACTTT. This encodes CASSLANRSPLHF.

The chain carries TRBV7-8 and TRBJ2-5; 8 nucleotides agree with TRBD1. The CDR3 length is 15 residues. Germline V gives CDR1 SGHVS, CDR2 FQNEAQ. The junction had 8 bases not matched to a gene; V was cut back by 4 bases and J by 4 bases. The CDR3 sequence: CASSSLTGAGETQYF. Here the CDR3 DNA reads TGTGCCAGCAGCTCCCTGACAGGGGCGGGAGAGACCCAGTACTTC.

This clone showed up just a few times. CDR3 sequence reads: CASSMDPDREVIDTQYF. CDR3 DNA sequence: TGTGCCAGTAGTATGGACCCGGACAGGGAGGTTATTGATACGCAGTATTTT. The rearrangement links TRBV19 to TRBJ2-3, with 8 bases identical to TRBD1. Germline trimming cut 3 bases from V and 6 bases from J; bases unmatched to any gene: 14. The CDR3 contains 17 residues. From germline, CDR1 is LNHDA and CDR2 SQIVND (reference sequence).

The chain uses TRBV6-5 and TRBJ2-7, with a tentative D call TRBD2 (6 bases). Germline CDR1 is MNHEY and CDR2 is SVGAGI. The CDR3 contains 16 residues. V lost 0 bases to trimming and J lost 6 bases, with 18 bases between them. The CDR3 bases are TGTGCCAGCAGTTACTCTGGGAATCAGGCCGGGGGCGAGCAGTACTTC. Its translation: CASSYSGNQAGGEQYF.

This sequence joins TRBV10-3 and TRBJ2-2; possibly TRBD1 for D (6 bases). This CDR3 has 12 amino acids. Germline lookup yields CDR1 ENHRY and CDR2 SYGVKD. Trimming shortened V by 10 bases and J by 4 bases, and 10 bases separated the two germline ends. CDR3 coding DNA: TGTGCCACCACAGGGTTCACCGGGGAGCTGTTTTTT. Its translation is CATTGFTGELFF.

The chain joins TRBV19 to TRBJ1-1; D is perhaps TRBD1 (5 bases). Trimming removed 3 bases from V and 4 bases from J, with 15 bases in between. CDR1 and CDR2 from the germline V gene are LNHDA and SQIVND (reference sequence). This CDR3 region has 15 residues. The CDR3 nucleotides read TGTGCCAGTAGTATGCGGGGGGGGATAGGCACTGAAGCTTTCTTT. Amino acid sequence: CASSMRGGIGTEAFF. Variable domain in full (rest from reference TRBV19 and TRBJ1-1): DGGITQSPKYLFRKEGQNVTLSCEQNLNHDAMYWYRQDPGQGLRLIYYSQIVNDFQKGDIAEGYSVSREKKESFPLTVTSAQKNPTAFYLCASSMRGGIGTEAFFGQGTRLTVV.

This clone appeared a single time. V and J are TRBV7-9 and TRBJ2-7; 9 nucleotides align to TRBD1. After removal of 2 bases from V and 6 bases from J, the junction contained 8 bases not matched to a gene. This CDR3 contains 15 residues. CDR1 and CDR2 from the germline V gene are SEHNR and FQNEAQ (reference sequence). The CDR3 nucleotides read TGTGCCAGCAGCTTAACCGGGACAGGGAACTCCGAGCAGTACTTC. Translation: CASSLTGTGNSEQYF.